This TCR beta chain was documented in a study of shared clonotypes between healthy human individuals (dated by TCRdb to the early 2020s). Regarding the complete study: The cohort included three men and a couple of women between 18 and 49 years of age. Per donor, three plates each were used for CD4 naive and CD4 memory, two for CD8 naive, and one for CD8 memory. To estimate repertoire size and how much clonotypes are shared between individuals, the study performed deep sequencing of blood TCR repertoires from five healthy adults. To increase sequencing depth and limit assay-specific biases, TCR repertoire library preparation and sequencing were carried out by different laboratories using diverse techniques. Between about 0.94 and 8.9 billion PBMCs per donor were obtained by leukapheresis. What the research found in general, with its limitations: The genetic and exposure-history diversity represented was limited by the small number of donors. Estimated clonotype richness was generally larger for naive than for memory subsets. When several donors were compared, the shared fraction of clonotypes was about 5.5% for naive CD4, less than 4% for naive CD8, 2.3% for memory CD4, and less than 0.5% for memory CD8. Sampling was restricted to blood, and TCR repertoires in tissue are likely to differ from TCR repertoires in blood. Incomplete sequencing was indicated by rarefaction of sorted-subset datasets, despite the large sequencing depth. Higher generation probabilities were observed for clonotypes shared by all four sorted-subset donors than for non-shared clonotypes. Based on pairwise subsampling, the degree of clonotype sharing among donors was expected to be affected by sequencing depth.

TCR CDR3 regions were amplified from genomic DNA by multiplex PCR using the deep immunoSEQ assay. For each cell subset, the extracted genomic DNA was distributed evenly across all wells of several immunoSEQ 96-well plates, and each plate served as one replicate. For sorted subsets, about 210 ng of genomic DNA, equivalent to some 30,000 T cell genomes, went into each replicate PCR. Purified libraries were measured with a Qubit 3.0 fluorometer, size-checked on a Bioanalyzer 2100, and measured again with the KAPA Library Quantification kit. Each immunoSEQ 96-well plate was sequenced on its own single-read 150-cycle Illumina NextSeq 550 flow cell. In the original analysis: The immunoSEQ output contained only junctional sequences without quality scores, so filtering could not match that applied to full-length reads. Sequences were annotated with PyIR, a Python wrapper for IgBLAST v1.9, using IMGT germline references to assign V/J genes and CDR3. Any read was removed if the V/J assignment was weak (E-value above 1e-6), the CDR3 was missing, or the read contained stop codons, out-of-frame junctions, or ambiguous translated residues. V3J clonotypes were defined by identical inferred V gene, J gene, and CDR3 amino acid sequence. The percentage overlap between two repertoires was calculated by dividing the number of shared unique clonotypes by the size of the smaller repertoire. Three approaches were used to assess repertoire richness: RTK rarefaction, the Chao1 estimator, and Recon v2.1 estimates of unobserved clonotypes. OLGA was used to compute generation probabilities for all TCRbeta clonotypes that the gDNA method yielded from a few donors. This is the immuneACCESS table as TCRdb keeps it, with only in-frame sequences that have V and J called. A part of the clones is gone; compared with another copy, unresolved V genes explain less than half, and the rest is unexplained. That table is the source of V, J and clone size, and D and trimming were worked out from the DNA. Recorded for this sample are around 990,000 clones; about 80% of them occurred a single time. The leading ten clones occupy 0.7% to 0.95% of the sample.

This clone was seen only once. No cognate antigen has been identified for it. No quality values exist for individual bases; no much larger clone is one base distant. This same CDR3 is encoded by further DNA sequences in the sample. The CDR3 spans 15 residues, from the cysteine through the phenylalanine. Here the CDR3 DNA is all that survives: 45 bases in frame from base 1. The V end loses 4 bases and the J end loses 0 bases, and a stretch of 10 bases separates them. CDR1 and CDR2, per the germline V gene, are SGHTA and FQGNSA. Donors were healthy HIV-negative adults with no recently reported acute infections or vaccinations. Only Caucasian adults living in Nashville, Tennessee, USA were represented among the donors. CD4+ T cells were enriched through magnetic negative selection, after which naive cells were positively selected on CD45RA and the remaining negative fraction served as the memory subset. Blood was obtained by leukapheresis, after which PBMCs were separated by Ficoll-Histopaque density gradient centrifugation and cryopreserved in liquid nitrogen vapor phase. Analytical flow cytometry was used to check the purity and quantity of each magnetically sorted T cell population. Genomic DNA was isolated from each sorted fraction and quantified by UV absorbance on a Nanodrop 2000c.

The source material was memory CD4+ T cells from PBMCs. This specimen's cell subset or site label, per the study, means: CD45RA-negative fraction. The rearrangement combines TRBV7-2 with TRBJ2-1; there is no confident call for the D gene. The receptor was isolated from a man between 18 and 35 years old in good health. Some clones in this sample may be carry-over from other donors' samples. The nucleotides read TGTGCCAGCAGCTCCACAGCGTCCTCCTACAATGAGCAGTTCTTC. Translated, it gives CASSSTASSYNEQFF.